This is a list of T cell receptor beta chains from one sample in a study of blood T cell repertoires in COVID-19. The assay was immunoSEQ multiplex PCR, and TCRdb's table has in-frame clones only and misses some. This table has fewer than 650,000 clones, roughly 91% appearing once. Sequencing input: peripheral blood. The receptors stem from a woman aged 50 to 60 with COVID-19, enrolled during active disease. CDR3s include the opening cysteine and the closing phenylalanine or tryptophan. A D gene is named only where the DNA matches it firmly. Rows may omit the clone size; those that give it use once, few, many or a size class.

J gene | clone size | D gene | V gene | CDR3 protein | CDR3 DNA
TRBJ1-2 | NA | NA | TRBV2 | CASSPNNYGYTF | TGTGCCAGCAGTCCTAACAACTATGGCTACACCTTC
TRBJ2-5 | NA | TRBD2 | TRBV24-1 | CATSDSGGVRGKTQYF | TGTGCCACCAGTGATAGCGGGGGCGTCCGGGGTAAGACCCAGTACTTC
TRBJ1-1 | NA | TRBD1 | TRBV5-1 | CASSPYGTGNTEAFF | TGCGCCAGCAGCCCTTACGGGACAGGGAACACTGAAGCTTTCTTT
TRBJ2-4 | NA | NA | TRBV6-5 | CASRSTIAKNIQYF | TGTGCCAGCAGGTCGACAATAGCCAAAAACATTCAGTACTTC
TRBJ1-2 | NA | TRBD1 | TRBV6-5 | CASGFRDREWDTF | TGTGCCAGCGGATTTCGGGACAGGGAGTGGGACACCTTC
TRBJ1-1 | NA | NA | TRBV20-1 | CSASGPGAGFTDTEAFF | TGCAGTGCTAGTGGGCCAGGGGCTGGATTTACTGACACTGAAGCTTTCTTT
TRBJ1-4 | NA | NA | TRBV21-1 | CASSSVGVGEKLFF | TGTGCCAGCAGCAGCGTAGGGGTCGGTGAAAAACTGTTTTTT
TRBJ1-1 | NA | TRBD1 | TRBV5-1 | CASSLANRGSTEAFF | TGCGCCAGCAGCTTGGCAAACAGGGGTAGTACTGAAGCTTTCTTT
TRBJ1-2 | NA | NA | TRBV5-6 | CASSLEPGSGAYGYTF | TGTGCCAGCAGCTTGGAACCGGGGTCAGGGGCCTATGGCTACACCTTC
TRBJ1-1 | NA | NA | TRBV28 | CASSFLEGFTEAFF | TGTGCCAGCAGTTTTCTCGAGGGATTCACTGAAGCTTTCTTT
TRBJ1-1 | NA | TRBD1 | TRBV6-5 | CASSYSNRGHTEAFF | TGTGCCAGCAGTTACTCTAACAGGGGGCACACTGAAGCTTTCTTT
TRBJ1-1 | NA | NA | TRBV9 | CASSPRGGNTEAFF | TGTGCCAGCAGCCCCCGCGGGGGGAACACTGAAGCTTTCTTT
TRBJ2-7 | NA | NA | TRBV27 | CASRATPSYSSYEQYF | TGTGCCAGCAGGGCGACACCATCTTATAGCTCCTACGAGCAGTACTTC
TRBJ1-4 | NA | NA | TRBV19 | CASRGTPEGEKLFF | TGTGCCAGTAGGGGGACACCCGAAGGTGAAAAACTGTTTTTT
TRBJ1-5 | NA | NA | TRBV9 | CASRRELPDQPQHF | TGTGCCAGCAGAAGGGAGCTGCCGGATCAGCCCCAGCATTTT
TRBJ2-3 | NA | TRBD2 | TRBV15 | CATSRDRSGGEYSTDTQYF | TGTGCCACCAGCAGAGATAGAAGCGGGGGGGAATATAGCACAGATACGCAGTATTTT
TRBJ2-1 | NA | TRBD2 | TRBV6-2/TRBV6-3 | CASSPSRLAGGDNEQFF | TGTGCCAGCAGCCCTTCCCGACTAGCGGGGGGGGACAATGAGCAGTTCTTC
TRBJ2-1 | NA | TRBD1 | TRBV5-4 | CASLGQDRNEQFF | TGTGCCAGCCTAGGACAGGATCGGAATGAGCAGTTCTTC
TRBJ2-5 | NA | TRBD2 | TRBV7-2 | CASSPDVAGGETQYF | TGTGCCAGCAGCCCGGACGTAGCGGGGGGGGAGACCCAGTACTTC
TRBJ1-5 | NA | NA | TRBV2 | CASSVLRVGNQPQHF | TGTGCCAGCAGTGTCCTCAGGGTGGGGAATCAGCCCCAGCATTTT
TRBJ1-6 | NA | NA | TRBV10-3 | CATGRGDSYNSPLHF | TGTGCCACCGGACGGGGAGACTCCTATAATTCACCCCTCCACTTT
TRBJ2-1 | NA | NA | TRBV21-1 | CASSMGTSGGAREQFF | TGTGCCAGCAGCATGGGGACTAGCGGGGGGGCACGCGAGCAGTTCTTC
TRBJ1-4 | NA | NA | TRBV9 | CASSVDQDEKLFF | TGTGCCAGCAGCGTAGATCAGGATGAAAAACTGTTTTTT
TRBJ2-3 | NA | TRBD1 | TRBV28 | CASKLGGQGEDTQYF | TGTGCCAGCAAACTAGGGGGACAGGGGGAAGATACGCAGTATTTT
TRBJ2-2 | NA | NA | TRBV3-1/TRBV3-2 | CASSQVRSTGELFF | TGTGCCAGCAGCCAAGTACGGAGCACCGGGGAGCTGTTTTTT
TRBJ1-4 | NA | NA | TRBV2 | CASSEPGANEKLFF | TGTGCCAGCAGTGAACCGGGAGCTAATGAAAAACTGTTTTTT
TRBJ2-6 | NA | TRBD1 | TRBV5-5 | CASSLTGAGANVLTF | TGTGCCAGCAGCTTGACAGGGGCCGGGGCCAACGTCCTGACTTTC
TRBJ2-2 | NA | TRBD2 | TRBV30 | CAWSGGAGRTGELFF | TGTGCCTGGAGCGGGGGGGCCGGGCGGACCGGGGAGCTGTTTTTT
TRBJ1-1 | NA | NA | TRBV30 | CAWRSGGLYTEAFF | TGTGCCTGGAGATCAGGCGGACTCTACACTGAAGCTTTCTTT
TRBJ2-6 | NA | NA | TRBV29-1 | CSVDSSGANVLTF | TGCAGCGTAGACAGCTCTGGGGCCAACGTCCTGACTTTC
TRBJ1-1 | NA | NA | TRBV6-5 | CASSYSGGNTEAFF | TGTGCCAGCAGTTACTCAGGCGGGAACACTGAAGCTTTCTTT
TRBJ1-2 | NA | NA | TRBV7-8 | CASSLARAPPANYGYTF | TGTGCCAGCAGCTTAGCGCGGGCCCCCCCAGCTAACTATGGCTACACCTTC
TRBJ2-7 | NA | TRBD1 | TRBV9 | CASSVGGDRGLYEQYF | TGTGCCAGCAGCGTAGGGGGGGACAGGGGCCTCTACGAGCAGTACTTC
TRBJ1-1 | NA | NA | TRBV29-1 | CSVERGTMNTEAFF | TGCAGCGTCGAGCGGGGGACGATGAACACTGAAGCTTTCTTT
TRBJ1-2 | NA | NA | TRBV2 | CASSETTDYGYTF | TGTGCCAGCAGTGAAACGACAGACTATGGCTACACCTTC
TRBJ1-2 | NA | NA | TRBV2 | CASSEGRTADYGYTF | TGTGCCAGCAGTGAAGGAAGGACAGCTGACTATGGCTACACCTTC
TRBJ1-3 | NA | TRBD1 | TRBV9 | CASTRTGTSGNTIYF | TGTGCCAGCACGAGGACAGGAACCTCTGGAAACACCATATATTTT
TRBJ2-1 | NA | TRBD2 | TRBV3-1/TRBV3-2 | CASSQDTGLAKQFF | TGTGCCAGCAGCCAAGATACCGGACTAGCAAAACAGTTCTTC
TRBJ2-3 | NA | TRBD2 | TRBV13 | CASSWRVAGAAKGDTQYF | TGTGCCAGCAGCTGGAGGGTAGCGGGCGCCGCGAAGGGAGATACGCAGTATTTT
TRBJ1-1 | NA | NA | TRBV4-1 | CASSRARNTEAFF | TGCGCCAGCAGCCGGGCCCGTAACACTGAAGCTTTCTTT
TRBJ1-4 | once | TRBD1 | TRBV30 | CAWNPQTGTKATNEKLFF | TGTGCCTGGAATCCACAGACAGGGACCAAGGCAACTAATGAAAAACTGTTTTTT
TRBJ1-2 | NA | NA | TRBV6-5 | CASSFRGSGYTF | TGTGCCAGCAGTTTCAGGGGAAGCGGCTACACCTTC
TRBJ1-2 | NA | NA | TRBV2 | CASREKGVWDGYTF | TGTGCCAGCAGGGAAAAGGGGGTTTGGGATGGCTACACCTTC
TRBJ1-2 | NA | TRBD1 | TRBV10-3 | CAIRAGGVDYGYTF | TGTGCCATCAGAGCAGGGGGCGTAGACTATGGCTACACCTTC
TRBJ1-5 | NA | NA | TRBV6-5 | CASSLQGTNQPQHF | TGTGCCAGCAGTCTTCAGGGTACGAATCAGCCCCAGCATTTT
TRBJ1-1 | few | NA | TRBV21-1 | CASPKKAGDTEAFF | TGTGCCAGCCCCAAAAAGGCAGGGGACACTGAAGCTTTCTTT
TRBJ1-2 | NA | TRBD1 | TRBV7-6 | CASSPASAGGGYGYTF | TGTGCCAGCAGCCCGGCCTCGGCAGGGGGCGGGTATGGCTACACCTTC
TRBJ2-3 | NA | TRBD1 | TRBV28 | CASSPRGQVADTQYF | TGTGCCAGCAGCCCCAGGGGACAGGTGGCAGATACGCAGTATTTT
TRBJ1-4 | once | NA | TRBV5-1 | CASSLDPSGGSNEKLFF | TGCGCCAGCAGCTTGGATCCCTCGGGGGGGAGTAATGAAAAACTGTTTTTT